The TCR beta chain under discussion was sequenced for a study of control samples from healthy donors and cancer patients. Assay: immunoSEQ multiplex PCR; the TCRdb copy retains only in-frame clones and omits some. The repertoire includes around 95,000 clones, roughly 87% of them detected once, and approximately 20% sits in the top ten. The TCR was taken from a woman between 50 and 59 years old in good health. The sequenced material came from blood.

CDR3 nucleotide sequence: TGCGCCAGCAGCCCGACAGGGGCCAAGACAGATACGCAGTATTTT. It yields the protein CASSPTGAKTDTQYF. This chain connects TRBV5-1 to TRBJ2-3; TRBD1 aligns across 8 bases. V gave up 4 bases and J gave up 3 bases; unmatched junction bases: 7. This CDR3 contains 15 residues. CDR1 is SGHRS, CDR2 YFSETQ, per germline.